What follows are 8 T cell receptor beta chains derived from one specimen sequenced in a study of identifying expanded T cells in peripheral blood. Profiled with immunoSEQ multiplex PCR; TCRdb holds only in-frame clones, not every one. The table shows about 110,000 clones, with 88% occurring only once. Material: blood. The receptor set was obtained from a person aged 18-70 years in good health.

This clone was counted a single time. J is TRBJ2-2 and V is TRBV5-1; D remains unclear. This CDR3 is 13 amino acids long. The germline gives CDR1 SGHRS, CDR2 YFSETQ. Trimming took off 2 bases at V and 4 bases at J, with 6 bases between the two ends. CDR3 region: CASSFRSTGELFF. CDR3 nucleotides: TGCGCCAGCAGCTTTAGGTCCACCGGGGAGCTGTTTTTT.

The CDR3 loop is CASRHKGGNTEAFF. The CDR3 DNA reads TGTGCCAGCCGTCATAAGGGCGGAAACACTGAAGCTTTCTTT. V is TRBV2 and J is TRBJ1-1; the D is unclear. The V end lost 8 bases, the J end lost 2 bases, and 15 bases lay between the germline ends. The V gene's germline CDR1 is SNHLY and CDR2 FYNNEI. This CDR3 has 14 residues.

The gene calls are TRBV5-1 and TRBJ1-1; 7 bases are shared with TRBD1. Germline lookup yields CDR1 SGHRS and CDR2 YFSETQ. This CDR3 has 14 amino acids. V shed 2 bases, J shed 4 bases, and the junction held 5 bases outside the gene matches. The CDR3 here is CASSFTGDGTEAFF. The CDR3 nucleotides read TGCGCCAGCAGCTTTACAGGGGATGGCACTGAAGCTTTCTTT.

The rearrangement joins TRBV5-1 to TRBJ2-7, with TRBD1 as a possible D gene (6 bases). The V gene lost 9 bases and the J gene lost 6 bases, with 16 bases spanning the gap. The CDR3 length is 12 residues. Per germline, CDR1 SGHRS and CDR2 YFSETQ. The CDR3 spells CATKFVGGEQYF. CDR3 in DNA: TGCGCCACCAAGTTCGTAGGGGGCGAGCAGTACTTC.

The chain uses TRBV9 and TRBJ2-6; tentatively, D is TRBD1 or TRBD2 (5 bases each). Germline V gives CDR1 SGDLS, CDR2 YYNGEE. The V end was cut by 0 bases, the J end by 0 bases, with 7 bases between. This CDR3 contains 16 residues. The CDR3 DNA reads TGTGCCAGCAGCGTAGGGGGGAACTCTGGGGCCAACGTCCTGACTTTC. Amino acid sequence: CASSVGGNSGANVLTF.

V gene TRBV6-1 combines with J gene TRBJ2-1, with D uncertain. The CDR3 consists of 12 residues. Trimming cost V 8 bases and J 4 bases, with 9 bases left between them. CDR1 and CDR2 from the germline V gene are MNHNS and SASEGT. CDR3 DNA sequence: TGTGCCAGCGGGTTTAATTACAATGAGCAGTTCTTC. Its translation: CASGFNYNEQFF.

The chain couples TRBV6-1 to TRBJ1-4; 7 bases fit TRBD1. Trimming took 5 bases from V and 10 from J; bases not matched to a gene: 10. This CDR3 comprises 14 residues. Germline values: CDR1 MNHNS, CDR2 SASEGT. The CDR3: CASSPGQTLGKLFF. The CDR3 bases are TGTGCCAGCAGTCCGGGACAGACCCTTGGAAAACTGTTTTTT.

The chain links TRBV28 to TRBJ2-7, with TRBD1 matching 10 bases. Germline lookup yields CDR1 MDHEN and CDR2 SYDVKM. The trim removed 5 bases at V and 6 bases at J, leaving 7 bases unmatched. This CDR3 is 14 amino acids long. The CDR3 here is CASSAGQGNGEQYF. CDR3 coding DNA: TGTGCCAGCAGTGCGGGACAGGGGAATGGCGAGCAGTACTTC.